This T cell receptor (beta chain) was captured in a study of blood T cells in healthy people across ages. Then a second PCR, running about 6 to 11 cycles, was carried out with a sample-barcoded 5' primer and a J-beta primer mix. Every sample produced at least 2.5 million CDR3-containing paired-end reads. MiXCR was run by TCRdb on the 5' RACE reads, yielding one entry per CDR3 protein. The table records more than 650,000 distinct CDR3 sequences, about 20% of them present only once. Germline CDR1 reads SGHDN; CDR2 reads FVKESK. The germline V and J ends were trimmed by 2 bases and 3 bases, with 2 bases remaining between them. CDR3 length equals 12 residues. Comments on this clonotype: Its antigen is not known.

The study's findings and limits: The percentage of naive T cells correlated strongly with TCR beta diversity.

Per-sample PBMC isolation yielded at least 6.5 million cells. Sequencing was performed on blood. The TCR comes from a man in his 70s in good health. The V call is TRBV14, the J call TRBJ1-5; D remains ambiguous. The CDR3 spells CASSQYNQPQHF. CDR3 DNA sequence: TGTGCCAGCAGCCAATACAATCAGCCCCAGCATTTT.